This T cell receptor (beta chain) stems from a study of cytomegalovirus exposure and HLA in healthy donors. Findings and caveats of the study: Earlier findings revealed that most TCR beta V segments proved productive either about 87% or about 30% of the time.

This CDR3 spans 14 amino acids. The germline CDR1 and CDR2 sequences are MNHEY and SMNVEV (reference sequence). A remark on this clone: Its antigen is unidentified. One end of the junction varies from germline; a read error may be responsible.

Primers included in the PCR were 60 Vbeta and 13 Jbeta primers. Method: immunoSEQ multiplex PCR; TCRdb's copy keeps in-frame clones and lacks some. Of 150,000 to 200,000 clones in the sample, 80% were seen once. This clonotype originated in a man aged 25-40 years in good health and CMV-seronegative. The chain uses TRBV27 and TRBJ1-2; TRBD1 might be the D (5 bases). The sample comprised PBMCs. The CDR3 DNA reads TGTGCCAGCAGCTATCAGGGCCCAGGCTATGGCCACACCTTC. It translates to CASSYQGPGYGHTF.